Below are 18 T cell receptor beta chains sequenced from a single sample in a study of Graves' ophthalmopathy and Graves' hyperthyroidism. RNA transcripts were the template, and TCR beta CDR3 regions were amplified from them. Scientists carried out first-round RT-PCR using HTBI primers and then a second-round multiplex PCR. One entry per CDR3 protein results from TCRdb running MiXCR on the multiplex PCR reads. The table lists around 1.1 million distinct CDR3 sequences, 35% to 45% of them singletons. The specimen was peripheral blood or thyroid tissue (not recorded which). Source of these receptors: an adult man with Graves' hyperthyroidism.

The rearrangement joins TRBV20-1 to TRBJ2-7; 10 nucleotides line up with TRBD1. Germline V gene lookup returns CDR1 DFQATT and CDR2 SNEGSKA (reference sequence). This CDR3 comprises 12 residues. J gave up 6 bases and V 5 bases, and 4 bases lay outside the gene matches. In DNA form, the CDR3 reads TGCAGTGCTCCACGACAGGGGGCCGAGCAGTACTTC. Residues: CSAPRQGAEQYF.

In DNA, the CDR3 is TGTGCCAGCAGTTCCTCAGGCGGCCTTTGGACTGAAGCTTTCTTT. Protein: CASSSSGGLWTEAFF. The chain carries TRBV27 and TRBJ1-1; D remains ambiguous. The germline V gene encodes CDR1 MNHEY and CDR2 SMNVEV (reference sequence). Trimming pared 4 bases from V and 5 bases from J, leaving 17 bases between. CDR3 size: 15 residues.

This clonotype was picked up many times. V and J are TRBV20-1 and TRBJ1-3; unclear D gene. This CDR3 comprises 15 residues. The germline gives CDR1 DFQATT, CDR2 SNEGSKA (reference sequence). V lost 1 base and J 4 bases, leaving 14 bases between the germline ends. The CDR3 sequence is CSARGARVKGNTIYF. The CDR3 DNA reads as TGCAGTGCTAGAGGGGCGAGGGTTAAGGGAAACACCATATATTTT.

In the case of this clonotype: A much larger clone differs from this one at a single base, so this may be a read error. Here the CDR3 reads CASSARPDNPYEQHF. CDR3 DNA: TGTGCCAGCAGCGCACGCCCCGACAATCCCTACGAGCAGCACTTC. The V call is TRBV9, the J call TRBJ2-7; D is ambiguous. The CDR3 loop spans 15 amino acids. Germline loops: CDR1 SGDLS, CDR2 YYNGEE.

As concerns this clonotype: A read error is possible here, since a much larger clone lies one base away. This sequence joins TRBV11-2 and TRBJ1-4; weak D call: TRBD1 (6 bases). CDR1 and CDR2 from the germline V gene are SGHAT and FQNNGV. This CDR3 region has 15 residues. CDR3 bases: TGTGCCAGCAGCTCTGCAGGGGTAACTAGTGAAAAACTGTTTTTT. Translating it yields CASSSAGVTSEKLFF.

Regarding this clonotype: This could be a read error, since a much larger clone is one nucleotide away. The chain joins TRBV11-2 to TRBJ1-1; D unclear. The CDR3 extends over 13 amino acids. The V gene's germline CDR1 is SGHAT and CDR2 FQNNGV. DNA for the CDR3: TGTGTCAGCAGCTTAGTCATGAACACTGAAGCTTTCTTT. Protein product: CVSSLVMNTEAFF.

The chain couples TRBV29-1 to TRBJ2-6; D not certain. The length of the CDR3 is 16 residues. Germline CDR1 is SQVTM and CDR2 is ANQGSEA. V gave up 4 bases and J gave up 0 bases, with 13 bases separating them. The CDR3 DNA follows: TGCAGCGTTGGCAGAACGGACGGCTCTGGGGCCAACGTCCTGACTTTC. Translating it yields CSVGRTDGSGANVLTF.

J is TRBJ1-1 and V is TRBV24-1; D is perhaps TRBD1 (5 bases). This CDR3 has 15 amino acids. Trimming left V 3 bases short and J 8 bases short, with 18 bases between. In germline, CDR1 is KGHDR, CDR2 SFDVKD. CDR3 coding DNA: TGTGCCACCAGTGATCAACAATGGGCCGGGGACGAAGCTTTCTTT. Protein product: CATSDQQWAGDEAFF.

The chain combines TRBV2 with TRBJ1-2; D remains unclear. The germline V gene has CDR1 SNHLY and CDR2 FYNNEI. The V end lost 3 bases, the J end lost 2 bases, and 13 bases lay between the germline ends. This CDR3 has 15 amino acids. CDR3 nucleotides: TGTGCCAGCAGTGAGGCCGGTGCAGGAAACTATGGCTACACCTTC. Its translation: CASSEAGAGNYGYTF.

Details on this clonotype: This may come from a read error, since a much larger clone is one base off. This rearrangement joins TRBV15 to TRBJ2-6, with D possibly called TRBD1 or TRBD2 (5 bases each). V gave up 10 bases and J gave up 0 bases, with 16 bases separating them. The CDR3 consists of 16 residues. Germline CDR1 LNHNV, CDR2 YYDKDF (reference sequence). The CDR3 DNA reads TGTGCCAGTAGTATATTGAGGGGCTCTGGGGCCAACGTCCTGACTTTC. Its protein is CASSILRGSGANVLTF. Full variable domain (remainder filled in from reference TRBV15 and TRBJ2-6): DAMVIQNPRYQVTQFGKPVTLSCSQTLNHNVMYWYQQKSSQAPKLLFHYYDKDFNNEADTPDNFQSRRPNTSFCFLDIRSPGLGDTAMYLCASSILRGSGANVLTFGAGSRLTVL.

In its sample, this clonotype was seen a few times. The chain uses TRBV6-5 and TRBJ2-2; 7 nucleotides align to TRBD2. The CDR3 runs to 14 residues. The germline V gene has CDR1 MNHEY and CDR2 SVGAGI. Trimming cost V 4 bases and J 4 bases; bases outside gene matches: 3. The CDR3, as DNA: TGTGCCAGCAGTTCGGGCGGGAGCACCGGGGAGCTGTTTTTT. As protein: CASSSGGSTGELFF.

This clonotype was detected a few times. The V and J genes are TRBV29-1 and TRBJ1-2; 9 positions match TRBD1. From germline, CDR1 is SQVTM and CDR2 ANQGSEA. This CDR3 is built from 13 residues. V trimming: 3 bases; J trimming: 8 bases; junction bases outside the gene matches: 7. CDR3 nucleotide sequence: TGCAGCGTTGAGGGACAGGGAAGCTACGGCTACACCTTC. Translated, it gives CSVEGQGSYGYTF.

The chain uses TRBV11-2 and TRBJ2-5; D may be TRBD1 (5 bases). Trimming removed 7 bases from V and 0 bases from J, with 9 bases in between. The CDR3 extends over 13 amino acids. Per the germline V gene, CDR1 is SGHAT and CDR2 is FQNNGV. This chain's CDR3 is CASTGSNQETQYF. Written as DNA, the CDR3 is TGTGCCAGCACAGGGTCTAACCAAGAGACCCAGTACTTC.

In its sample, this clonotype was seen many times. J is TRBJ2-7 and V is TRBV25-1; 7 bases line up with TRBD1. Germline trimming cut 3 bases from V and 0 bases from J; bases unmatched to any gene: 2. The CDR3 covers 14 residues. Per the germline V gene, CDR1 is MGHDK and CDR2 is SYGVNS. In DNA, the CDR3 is TGTGCCAGCAGTGAGGGACAGCCCTCCTACGAGCAGTACTTC. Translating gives CASSEGQPSYEQYF.

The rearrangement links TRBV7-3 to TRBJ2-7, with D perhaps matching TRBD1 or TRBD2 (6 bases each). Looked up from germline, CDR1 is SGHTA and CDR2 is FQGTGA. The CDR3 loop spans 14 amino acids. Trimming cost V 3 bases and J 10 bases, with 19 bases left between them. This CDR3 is CASSLKGGNQPQYF. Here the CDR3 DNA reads TGTGCCAGCAGCTTGAAGGGGGGCAATCAGCCCCAGTACTTC.

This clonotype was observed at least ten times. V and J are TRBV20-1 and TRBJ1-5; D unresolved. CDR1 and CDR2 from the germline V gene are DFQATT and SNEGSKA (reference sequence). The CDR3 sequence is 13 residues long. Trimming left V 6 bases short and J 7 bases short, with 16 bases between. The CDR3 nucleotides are TGCAGTGCAGCGGCAGGTAGGGTCCAGCCCCAGCATTTT. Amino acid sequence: CSAAAGRVQPQHF.

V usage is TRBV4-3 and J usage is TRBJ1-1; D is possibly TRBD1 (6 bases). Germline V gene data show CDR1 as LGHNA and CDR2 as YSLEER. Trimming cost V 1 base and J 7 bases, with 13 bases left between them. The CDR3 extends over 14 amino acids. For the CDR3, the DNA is TGCGCCAGCAGCCAAGGCAGGGGTATCATTGAAGCTTTCTTT. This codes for CASSQGRGIIEAFF.

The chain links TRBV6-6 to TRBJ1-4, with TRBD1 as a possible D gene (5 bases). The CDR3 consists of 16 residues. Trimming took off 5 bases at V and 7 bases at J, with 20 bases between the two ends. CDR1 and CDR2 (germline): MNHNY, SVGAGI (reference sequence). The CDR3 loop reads CASSGGDRGAAEKLFF. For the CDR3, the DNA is TGTGCCAGCAGTGGAGGAGACAGAGGGGCCGCTGAAAAACTGTTTTTT.